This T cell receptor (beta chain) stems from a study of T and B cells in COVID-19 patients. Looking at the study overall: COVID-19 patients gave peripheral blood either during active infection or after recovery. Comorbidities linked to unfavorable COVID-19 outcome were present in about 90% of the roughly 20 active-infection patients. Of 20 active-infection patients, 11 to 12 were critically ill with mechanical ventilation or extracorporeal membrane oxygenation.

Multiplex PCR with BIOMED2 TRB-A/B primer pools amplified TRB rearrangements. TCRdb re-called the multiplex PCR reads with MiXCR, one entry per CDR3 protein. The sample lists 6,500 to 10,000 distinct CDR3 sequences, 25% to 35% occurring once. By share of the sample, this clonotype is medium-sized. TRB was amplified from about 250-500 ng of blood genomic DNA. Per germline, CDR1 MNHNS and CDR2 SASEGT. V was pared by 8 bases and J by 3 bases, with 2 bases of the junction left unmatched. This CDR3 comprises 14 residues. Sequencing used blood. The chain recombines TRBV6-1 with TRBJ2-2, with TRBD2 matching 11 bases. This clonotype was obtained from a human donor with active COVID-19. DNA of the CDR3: TGTGCCAGCGGGGGACTAGCGGACACCGGGGAGCTGTTTTTT. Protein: CASGGLADTGELFF.